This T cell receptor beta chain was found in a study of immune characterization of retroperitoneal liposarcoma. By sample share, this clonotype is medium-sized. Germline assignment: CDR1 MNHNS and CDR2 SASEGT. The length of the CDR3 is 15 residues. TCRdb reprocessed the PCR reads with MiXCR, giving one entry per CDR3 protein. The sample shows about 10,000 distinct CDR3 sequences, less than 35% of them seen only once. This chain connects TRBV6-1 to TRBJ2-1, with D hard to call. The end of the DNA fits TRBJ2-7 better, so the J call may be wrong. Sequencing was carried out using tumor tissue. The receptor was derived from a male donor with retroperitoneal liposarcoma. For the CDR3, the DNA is TGTGCCAGCAGTGAAGCGCCAGGTCCCCCCAAAGAGCAGTACTTC. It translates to CASSEAPGPPKEQYF.